This entry lists 23 T cell receptor beta chains sequenced from one sample in a study of blood T cell repertoires in COVID-19. TCRdb's copy holds only in-frame clones and misses some; the assay was immunoSEQ multiplex PCR. The sample has about 310,000 clones; around 87% are singletons. Source material: peripheral blood. These receptors all come from a woman in her forties or fifties who had recovered from COVID-19.

The chain recombines TRBV27 with TRBJ2-7; TRBD2 aligns across 7 bases. The V gene end was trimmed by 0 bases and the J gene end by 3 bases; junction bases not matched to a gene: 2. Per germline, CDR1 MNHEY and CDR2 SMNVEV (reference sequence). This CDR3 is 14 amino acids long. The chain's CDR3 is CASSLSGGVYEQYF. CDR3 DNA: TGTGCCAGCAGTTTATCGGGGGGGGTCTACGAGCAGTACTTC.

The rearrangement joins TRBV6-4 to TRBJ2-1; 10 bases are a match to TRBD2. The junction had 4 bases not matched to a gene; V was cut back by 2 bases and J by 0 bases. The CDR3 covers 17 residues. In germline, CDR1 is MRHNA, CDR2 SNTAGT. The CDR3, as DNA: TGTGCCAGCAGTGACCTGTCTAGCGGGAGCTCCTACAATGAGCAGTTCTTC. The encoded protein is CASSDLSSGSSYNEQFF.

The table lists this clone with a count of one. The J gene is TRBJ1-6, the V gene TRBV9; tentative D call: TRBD1 (6 bases). The CDR3 contains 13 residues. The V end was cut by 3 bases, the J end by 7 bases, with 8 bases between. The germline gives CDR1 SGDLS, CDR2 YYNGEE. As DNA, the CDR3 is TGTGCCAGCAGCGAACAGGGAAATTCACCCCTCCACTTT. This gives the protein CASSEQGNSPLHF.

The chain recombines TRBV5-1 with TRBJ2-3, with D perhaps TRBD1 (5 bases). This CDR3 spans 15 amino acids. V shed 3 bases and J shed 4 bases, with 15 bases lying between them. Germline V lookup: CDR1 SGHRS, CDR2 YFSETQ. This CDR3 is CASSSPGFGPDTQYF. CDR3 in DNA: TGCGCCAGCAGCTCCCCAGGGTTTGGCCCAGATACGCAGTATTTT. Full variable domain (rest looked up from reference TRBV5-1 and TRBJ2-3): KAGVTQTPRYLIKTRGQQVTLSCSPISGHRSVSWYQQTPGQGLQFLFEYFSETQRNKGNFPGRFSGRQFSNSRSEMNVSTLELGDSALYLCASSSPGFGPDTQYFGPGTRLTVL.

The V gene is TRBV10-3, the J gene TRBJ2-1, with 13 bases that match TRBD2. Trimming at V came to 10 bases and at J to 5 bases, leaving 8 bases not matched to a gene. CDR1 is ENHRY and CDR2 is SYGVKD in the germline V gene. This CDR3 comprises 15 residues. The CDR3 reads CATTSGGAADNEQFF. CDR3 DNA: TGTGCCACCACTAGCGGGGGGGCTGCCGACAATGAGCAGTTCTTC.

CDR3 bases: TGTGCCAGCAGCTTATCGCAGGGCCAATACGAGCAGTACTTC. Translating it yields CASSLSQGQYEQYF. The V call is TRBV7-8, the J call TRBJ2-7; a weak D match, TRBD1 (5 bases). This CDR3 has 14 residues. Germline V gene data show CDR1 as SGHVS and CDR2 as FQNEAQ. Trimming left V 2 bases short and J 4 bases short, with 12 bases between.

The chain combines TRBV5-1 with TRBJ2-1, with D possibly matching TRBD2 (6 bases). The CDR3 has 16 residues. Germline V CDR1 and CDR2: SGHRS, YFSETQ. V was cut by 3 bases and J by 5 bases, with 18 bases left in between. In DNA form, the CDR3 reads TGCGCCAGCAGCTCATCCTCTAGCGCTTTCGACAATGAGCAGTTCTTC. Protein sequence: CASSSSSSAFDNEQFF.

This clone occurred once. The V call is TRBV6-5, the J call TRBJ1-2; 8 nucleotides align to TRBD1. V shed 5 bases and J 4 bases; nucleotides not matched to a gene: 9. The germline gives CDR1 MNHEY, CDR2 SVGAGI. The CDR3 is 15 residues long. As DNA, the CDR3 is TGTGCCAGCAGTCTCCAAAGGACAGGGAGCTATGGCTACACCTTC. It codes for CASSLQRTGSYGYTF.

CDR3 in amino acids: CAVQGVSGYTF. The CDR3 nucleotides are TGTGCCGTACAGGGTGTTAGTGGCTACACCTTC. This chain connects TRBV30 to TRBJ1-2, with a tentative D call TRBD1 (6 bases). Germline loops: CDR1 GTSNPN, CDR2 SVGIG (reference sequence). CDR3 size: 11 residues. The V end was cut by 8 bases, the J end by 7 bases, with 14 bases between.

The sample holds a few counts of this clone. The CDR3 sequence: CATSFSGQGTDTQYF. As DNA, the CDR3 is TGTGCCACCAGCTTCTCAGGACAGGGCACAGATACGCAGTATTTT. The chain joins TRBV28 to TRBJ2-3; TRBD1 matches at 7 bases. V was clipped by 10 bases and J by 1 base; unmatched bases: 11. The V gene's germline CDR1 is MDHEN and CDR2 SYDVKM. CDR3 size: 15 residues.

The rearrangement joins TRBV11-2 to TRBJ1-1; 8 bases fit TRBD1. This CDR3 has 12 amino acids. Unmatched junction bases numbered 5, after V lost 3 bases and J lost 11 bases. Germline loops: CDR1 SGHAT, CDR2 FQNNGV. The CDR3 region has the DNA TGTGCCAGCAGCTTGGACAGGGAGCTTGCTTTCTTT. Its translation is CASSLDRELAFF.

The rearrangement uses TRBV4-3 and TRBJ2-5; 9 bases are a match to TRBD2. With V trimmed by 0 bases and J by 4 bases, 6 bases remained unmatched. This CDR3 contains 16 residues. CDR1 is LGHNA, CDR2 YSLEER, per germline. The DNA of the CDR3 is TGCGCCAGCAGCCAAGAGCTAGCGGGGTCCTTAGAGACCCAGTACTTC. Amino acids: CASSQELAGSLETQYF.

The V and J genes are TRBV19 and TRBJ2-5, with D possibly being TRBD2 (5 bases). This CDR3 contains 13 residues. V dropped 6 bases and J dropped 4 bases, with 12 bases sitting between them. Germline values: CDR1 LNHDA, CDR2 SQIVND (reference sequence). CDR3 region: CASSSPRGETQYF. Here the CDR3 DNA reads TGTGCCAGTAGCAGCCCCCGGGGAGAGACCCAGTACTTC.

The rearrangement joins TRBV5-1 to TRBJ2-2; a weak D match, TRBD2 (6 bases). The V and J ends lost 7 bases and 5 bases respectively, with 15 bases between them. Germline V gives CDR1 SGHRS, CDR2 YFSETQ. This CDR3 spans 14 amino acids. CDR3 sequence reads: CASWTGLPTGELFF. The CDR3 coding sequence is TGCGCCAGCTGGACGGGACTTCCGACCGGGGAGCTGTTTTTT.

The gene calls are TRBV18 and TRBJ1-5; 9 bases agree with TRBD1. The CDR3 sequence is 15 residues long. Germline CDR1 KGHSH, CDR2 LQKENI. The V segment lost 0 bases and the J segment 4 bases; nucleotides outside the gene matches: 1. In DNA, the CDR3 is TGTGCCAGCTCACCACCGGGGACAGGGAATCAGCCCCAGCATTTT. Protein product: CASSPPGTGNQPQHF.

The V call is TRBV3-1 (or the pseudogene TRBV3-2), the J call TRBJ2-7; tentatively, D is TRBD2 (7 bases). V gave up 4 bases and J gave up 6 bases, with 19 bases separating them. CDR1 LGHDT and CDR2 YNNKEL come from the germline V gene (reference sequence). This CDR3 is built from 15 residues. This chain's CDR3 is CASSPPVSGGSEQYF. The CDR3 nucleotides read TGTGCCAGCAGCCCCCCGGTCTCGGGGGGCTCCGAGCAGTACTTC.

The V gene is TRBV18, the J gene TRBJ2-1, with 7 positions matching TRBD2. Germline values: CDR1 KGHSH, CDR2 LQKENI. There are 13 residues in the CDR3. Trimming removed 6 bases from V and 6 bases from J; junction bases left unmatched: 5. CDR3 sequence: CASSRGLVNEQFF. The DNA of the CDR3 is TGTGCCAGCTCCCGCGGACTAGTCAATGAGCAGTTCTTC.

V is TRBV2 and J is TRBJ1-1; D is unclear. The germline V and J ends were trimmed by 3 bases and 10 bases, with 21 bases remaining between them. The CDR3 loop spans 15 amino acids. The germline V gene has CDR1 SNHLY and CDR2 FYNNEI. This CDR3 is CASSERARLQTGAFF. In DNA, the CDR3 is TGTGCCAGCAGTGAGAGGGCCAGACTACAAACGGGAGCTTTCTTT.

The chain joins TRBV29-1 to TRBJ2-1; 8 bases match TRBD2. Germline V gives CDR1 SQVTM, CDR2 ANQGSEA. The J segment lost 6 bases and the V segment lost 6 bases, leaving 7 bases of the junction unmatched. This CDR3 is built from 13 residues. Here the CDR3 DNA reads TGCAGCGTGCACGTCACTAGCGGCAATGAGCAGTTCTTC. This sequence encodes CSVHVTSGNEQFF.

This chain links TRBV5-1 with TRBJ1-2; the D gene is possibly TRBD1 (6 bases). The CDR3 extends over 15 amino acids. Trimming left V 4 bases short and J 0 bases short, with 13 bases between. Germline values: CDR1 SGHRS, CDR2 YFSETQ. CDR3 in DNA: TGCGCCAGCAGCCCAGGGGCGGGAGCTAACTATGGCTACACCTTC. The encoded protein is CASSPGAGANYGYTF.

In DNA, the CDR3 is TGTGCCAGCAGCCCACGGACAGGGGCCACCTACGAGCAGTACTTC. Translating gives CASSPRTGATYEQYF. The rearrangement uses TRBV7-2 and TRBJ2-7; 9 nucleotides line up with TRBD1. The CDR3 has 15 residues. The germline V gene encodes CDR1 SGHTA and CDR2 FQGNSA. Losses at the gene ends were 5 bases for V and 2 bases for J; bases not matched to a gene: 7.

The CDR3 loop is CASSIAQATPYEQYF. The CDR3 bases are TGTGCCAGTAGTATAGCCCAGGCGACCCCCTACGAGCAGTACTTC. V is TRBV19 and J is TRBJ2-7; no clear D gene. There are 15 residues in the CDR3. Looked up from germline, CDR1 is LNHDA and CDR2 is SQIVND (reference sequence). With 1 base removed from V and 2 bases from J, the gap between germline ends came to 12 bases.

CDR3 loop: CASLGGREKLFF. The CDR3 DNA follows: TGTGCCAGTCTCGGGGGGAGAGAAAAACTGTTTTTT. J is TRBJ1-4 and V is TRBV28; tentative D call: TRBD1 (5 bases). The CDR3 has 12 amino acids. Between the trimmed V and J ends, which lost 9 bases and 8 bases, there was a span of 13 bases. Looked up from germline, CDR1 is MDHEN and CDR2 is SYDVKM.